This passage covers 6 T cell receptor beta chains from one sample sequenced in a study of shared clonotypes between healthy human individuals (TCRdb year 2020). CD8 naive samples consisted of CD45RO-negative cells that were positively selected for CCR7, yielding a CD45RA+CCR7+ population without TemRA cells. The library came from the immunoSEQ multiplex PCR assay. TCRdb's version of the immuneACCESS table is confined to in-frame rearrangements and falls short of the full clone set. An unresolved V gene accounts for under half of the shortfall where checked; the remainder is of unknown origin. The table for this sample lists a few million clones; 90% to 95% of them were counted only once. Together, the top ten hold 1.5% to 2% of the sample. The specimen sequenced was naive CD8+ T cells from PBMCs. The sample's cell subset or site label is to be understood as: CD45RA+CCR7+. These receptors came from a man aged 18 to 30 in good health. Some clones in this sample may be carry-over from other donors' samples.

The chain combines TRBV19 with TRBJ2-1; no firm D call. The CDR3 runs 12 residues. Trimming removed 4 bases from V and 4 bases from J, with 5 bases in between. Germline V lookup: CDR1 LNHDA, CDR2 SQIVND (reference sequence). The CDR3 loop reads CASSSQYNEQFF. In DNA form, the CDR3 reads TGTGCCAGTAGTAGTCAGTACAATGAGCAGTTCTTC.

The V gene is TRBV7-9, the J gene TRBJ2-2; D might be TRBD1 (5 bases). The germline gives CDR1 SEHNR, CDR2 FQNEAQ (reference sequence). Trimming pared 3 bases from V and 4 bases from J, leaving 12 bases between. CDR3 size: 15 residues. The CDR3 coding sequence is TGTGCCAGCAGCTTTTCCGACAGCCCCACCGGGGAGCTGTTTTTT. Amino acid sequence: CASSFSDSPTGELFF. Supplemented by reference TRBV7-9 and TRBJ2-2, the full variable domain reads DTGVSQNPRHKITKRGQNVTFRCDPISEHNRLYWYRQTLGQGPEFLTYFQNEAQLEKSRLLSDRFSAERPKGSFSTLEIQRTEQGDSAMYLCASSFSDSPTGELFFGEGSRLTVL.

The V and J genes are TRBV9 and TRBJ2-7; a weak D match, TRBD2 (5 bases). The CDR3 has 15 amino acids. V lost 4 bases, J lost 3 bases, and 17 bases lay in between. Germline V gene data show CDR1 as SGDLS and CDR2 as YYNGEE. In nucleotides, the CDR3 is TGTGCCAGCAGCCTCACGGGAAGTACCAACTACGAGCAGTACTTC. This codes for CASSLTGSTNYEQYF.

About this clone: Other DNA sequences of this sample code for an identical CDR3. The rearrangement joins TRBV11-2 to TRBJ2-7, with TRBD1 matching 11 bases. Losses at the gene ends were 2 bases for V and 4 bases for J; bases not matched to a gene: 4. CDR3 length: 15 residues. Germline CDR1 is SGHAT and CDR2 is FQNNGV. CDR3 coding DNA: TGTGCCAGCAGCTTATGGGACAGGGGGTCTTACGAGCAGTACTTC. It specifies CASSLWDRGSYEQYF.

This clone turned up a few times. The genes are TRBV28 and TRBJ1-1; D call uncertain. This CDR3 has 11 residues. CDR1 MDHEN and CDR2 SYDVKM come from the germline V gene. The V gene lost 6 bases and the J gene lost 4 bases, with 6 bases spanning the gap. The CDR3 DNA reads TGTGCCAGCAGCCACGGCACTGAAGCTTTCTTT. Translating it yields CASSHGTEAFF.

DNA for the CDR3: TGCAGCGCCCTATGGGGACCGAGCTACGAGCAGTACTTC. Its translation is CSALWGPSYEQYF. This chain links TRBV29-1 with TRBJ2-7; D could derive from TRBD1 or TRBD2 (5 bases each). Trimming pared 7 bases from V and 3 bases from J, leaving 16 bases between. Germline CDR1 SQVTM, CDR2 ANQGSEA. The CDR3 extends over 13 amino acids.